Listed below are T cell receptor beta chains from one sample, sequenced in a study of cytomegalovirus exposure and HLA in healthy donors. Measured with immunoSEQ multiplex PCR; TCRdb has only the in-frame clones, and not every one. The sample holds 200,000 to 250,000 clones, around 80% seen once. Sequenced: PBMCs. The source of these receptors is a male donor in good health and CMV-seronegative. CDR3s include the opening cysteine and the closing phenylalanine or tryptophan.

cdr3_aa j_call v_call
CASSLLSSGRAGYEQYF TRBJ2-7 TRBV27
CASLTTGGTAFF TRBJ1-1 TRBV18
CASSFRGSYNEQFF TRBJ2-1 TRBV27
CASSYGTGSYNEQFF TRBJ2-1 TRBV14
CAWSGQPSGNTIYF TRBJ1-3 TRBV30
CASSDKQGAPGELFF TRBJ2-2 TRBV2
CASSPIGSSGNEQFF TRBJ2-1 TRBV7-9
CASSSGLAGGFIETQYF TRBJ2-5 TRBV7-9
CASSQSGQTNTEAFF TRBJ1-1 TRBV18
CASSLGLALKGTDTQYF TRBJ2-3 TRBV7-6
CASSATSGSYEQYF TRBJ2-7 TRBV9
CASSLSRQGTYEQYF TRBJ2-7 TRBV27
CASSFWGTQETQYF TRBJ2-5 TRBV27
CASSRRTSGRVEQYF TRBJ2-7 TRBV25-1
CASRWGAGGPGEQYF TRBJ2-7 TRBV28
CARAVWGRDIQYF TRBJ2-4 TRBV6-5
CAYSTQGYYGYTF TRBJ1-2 TRBV30
CASSSSRDFLYGNTIYF TRBJ1-3 TRBV7-9
CASSSPIPGQDYNEQFF TRBJ2-1 TRBV5-6
CASSYVPGQVVSYTF TRBJ1-2 TRBV11-2
CASSWGEVSVDEQYF TRBJ2-7 TRBV5-1
CASPQGDYEQYF TRBJ2-7 TRBV5-1
CASSLVPDPAAPREQYF TRBJ2-7 TRBV11-3
CASSLGGQGLQETQYF TRBJ2-5 TRBV7-7
CASGDPDRGLQETQYF TRBJ2-5 TRBV4-1
CASSSDRSYGYTF TRBJ1-2 TRBV2
CASSLVTGKDTEAFF TRBJ1-1 TRBV5-1
CASDWGGTYNTEAFF TRBJ1-1 TRBV18
CASSSRPGTGAVNYGYTF TRBJ1-2 TRBV27
CATSSLTSGTDTQYF TRBJ2-3 TRBV15
CASSPGHGEKLFF TRBJ1-4 TRBV18
CASIPLGPGTGALATEAFF TRBJ1-1 TRBV27
CASSLNQETQYF TRBJ2-5 TRBV18
CASSLGLGMGTEAFF TRBJ1-1 TRBV13
CAISRDRVGQDTQYF TRBJ2-3 TRBV10-3
CASSAGGGINSPLHF TRBJ1-6 TRBV6-5
CASSPQTGIGTDTQYF TRBJ2-3 TRBV7-3
CASSYEGTRYNEQFF TRBJ2-1 TRBV6-6
CASSAPGLADIYEQYF TRBJ2-7 TRBV5-1
CASRRGHTGELFF TRBJ2-2 TRBV6-5
CAISDLRTSTGDTQYF TRBJ2-3 TRBV10-3
CASSPVGGNEQFF TRBJ2-1 TRBV18
CATGWSAEETQYF TRBJ2-5 TRBV28
CASSVGGGITYEQYF TRBJ2-7 TRBV9
CASSLSGAGNYGYTF TRBJ1-2 TRBV28
CASRTGGLNQPQHF TRBJ1-5 TRBV27
CASSPGQGGPTNEKLFF TRBJ1-4 TRBV5-1
CASSVSATVEKLFF TRBJ1-4 TRBV9
CASRTPGGLSYEQYF TRBJ2-7 TRBV27
CASSYSQAGVLNEQFF TRBJ2-1 TRBV6-5
CASSLDGRTVSGYTF TRBJ1-2 TRBV7-8
CASSPQSSTDTQYF TRBJ2-3 TRBV27
CASSVDLRTSVNEQFF TRBJ2-1 TRBV7-3
CASSRGQRSYGYTF TRBJ1-2 TRBV7-9